Presented here are 9 T cell receptor beta chains from one specimen sequenced in a study of shared clonotypes between healthy human individuals. Libraries were prepared by immunoSEQ multiplex PCR; TCRdb keeps only in-frame clonotypes and omits some of them. The sample records around 2,000,000 clones, over 85% being singletons. Terminally differentiated effector memory CD45RA+ cells were excluded by CCR7 positive selection of CD45RO-negative cells. Sequencing was carried out using naive CD8+ T cells sorted from blood. The receptors shown here come from a young man in good health.

Note on this clone: This specimen includes other DNA sequences encoding the same CDR3. The chain couples TRBV29-1 to TRBJ2-1, with 7 bases lining up with TRBD2. V lost 5 bases to trimming and J lost 3 bases; unmatched junction nucleotides: 4. CDR1 and CDR2 from the germline V gene are SQVTM and ANQGSEA. The CDR3 has 13 residues. DNA of the CDR3: TGCAGCGTTCGTCTAGCGGACTACAATGAGCAGTTCTTC. Residues: CSVRLADYNEQFF.

V gene TRBV6-1 combines with J gene TRBJ2-4; TRBD1 matches 7 bases. Germline V CDR1 and CDR2: MNHNS, SASEGT. CDR3 length: 14 amino acids. V shed 4 bases, J shed 5 bases, and the junction held 5 bases outside the gene matches. DNA of the CDR3: TGTGCCAGCAGTGGGGACAGTATTCAAAACATTCAGTACTTC. This translates into CASSGDSIQNIQYF.

The V call is TRBV11-2, the J call TRBJ1-2, with 12 bases lining up with TRBD1. V was clipped by 6 bases and J by 6 bases; unmatched bases: 5. The length of the CDR3 is 14 residues. CDR1 SGHAT and CDR2 FQNNGV come from the germline V gene. The CDR3 sequence is CASSWDRGQDGYTF. The CDR3 DNA reads as TGTGCCAGCAGTTGGGACAGGGGGCAGGATGGCTACACCTTC. Using reference TRBV11-2 and TRBJ1-2 for the parts outside the CDR3, the full variable domain is EAGVAQSPRYKIIEKRQSVAFWCNPISGHATLYWYQQILGQGPKLLIQFQNNGVVDDSQLPKDRFSAERLKGVDSTLKIQPAKLEDSAVYLCASSWDRGQDGYTFGSGTRLTVV.

The chain combines TRBV6-5 with TRBJ1-5; 8 nucleotides agree with TRBD1. The V and J ends lost 4 bases and 5 bases, in that order; junction bases with no gene match: 7. CDR3 length equals 15 residues. Germline values: CDR1 MNHEY, CDR2 SVGAGI. CDR3 DNA: TGTGCCAGCAGTTCCTCAGGGGGCAGGGATCAGCCCCAGCATTTT. Its protein is CASSSSGGRDQPQHF.

The rearrangement links TRBV19 to TRBJ2-3; D is perhaps TRBD1 (5 bases). Germline V gives CDR1 LNHDA, CDR2 SQIVND (reference sequence). V lost 7 bases and J 3 bases, leaving 11 bases between the germline ends. The CDR3 spans 13 residues. This CDR3 reads CASILKGTDTQYF. As DNA, the CDR3 is TGTGCCAGTATCCTAAAGGGGACAGATACGCAGTATTTT.

The table lists this clone with a few counts. The rearrangement links TRBV7-9 to TRBJ1-1, with D hard to call. Germline CDR1 SEHNR, CDR2 FQNEAQ (reference sequence). The CDR3 is 13 amino acids. V shed 8 bases and J shed 1 base, with 11 bases lying between them. The DNA for the CDR3 is TGTGCCAGCTCCGGCGGCCCGAACACTGAAGCTTTCTTT. Translation: CASSGGPNTEAFF.

The chain employs TRBV7-6 and TRBJ2-7; no reliable D call. V shed 1 base and J shed 2 bases, with 6 bases lying between them. Germline-derived CDR1 and CDR2 are SGHVS and FNYEAQ. This CDR3 contains 13 residues. CDR3 sequence reads: CASSLEAAYEQYF. The CDR3 region has the DNA TGTGCCAGCAGCTTAGAGGCAGCCTACGAGCAGTACTTC.

The chain has TRBV5-4 and TRBJ2-7, with D perhaps given as TRBD1 or TRBD2 (5 bases each). CDR3 length: 15 amino acids. V lost 4 bases to trimming and J lost 2 bases, with 16 bases between them. Looked up from germline, CDR1 is SGHNT and CDR2 is YYREEE (reference sequence). The CDR3 nucleotides read TGTGCCAGCAGCCCCATCGCCGGGGCCCCCTACGAGCAGTACTTC. Its protein is CASSPIAGAPYEQYF.

The chain is built from TRBV6-1 and TRBJ2-7; 9 nucleotides agree with TRBD1. Germline lookup yields CDR1 MNHNS and CDR2 SASEGT. The J segment lost 11 bases and the V segment lost 7 bases, leaving 6 bases of the junction unmatched. The CDR3 spans 11 residues. The CDR3 sequence: CASIGTGRKYF. Here the CDR3 DNA reads TGTGCCAGCATCGGGACAGGGAGAAAGTACTTC.